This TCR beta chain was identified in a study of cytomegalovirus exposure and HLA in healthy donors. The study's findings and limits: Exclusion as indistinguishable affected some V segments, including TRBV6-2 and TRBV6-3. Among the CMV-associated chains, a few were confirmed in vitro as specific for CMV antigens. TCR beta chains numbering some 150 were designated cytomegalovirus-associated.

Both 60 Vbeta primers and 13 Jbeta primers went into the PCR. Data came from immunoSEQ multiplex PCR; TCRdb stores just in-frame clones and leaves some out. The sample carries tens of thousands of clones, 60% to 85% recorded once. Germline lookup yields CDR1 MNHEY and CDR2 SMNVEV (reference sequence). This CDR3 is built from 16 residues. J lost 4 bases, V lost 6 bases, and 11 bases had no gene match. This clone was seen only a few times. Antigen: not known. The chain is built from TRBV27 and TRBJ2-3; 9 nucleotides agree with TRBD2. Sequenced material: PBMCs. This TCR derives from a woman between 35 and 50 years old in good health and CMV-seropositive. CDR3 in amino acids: CASSRTSAGGPDTQYF. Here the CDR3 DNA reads TGTGCCAGCAGCCGGACCTCCGCGGGGGGGCCAGATACGCAGTATTTT.